This T cell receptor beta chain was identified during a study of control samples from healthy donors and cancer patients. Sequencing was performed with immunoSEQ multiplex PCR; in TCRdb, only in-frame clones are kept and a portion is missing. The repertoire includes some 120,000 clones, about 93% of them detected once, and more than 2% sits in the top ten. What was sequenced was blood. This receptor was taken from a man aged 18 to 29 in good health.

CDR3 region: CASSPPDSLVYNEQFF. In nucleotides, the CDR3 is TGTGCCAGCTCACCTCCGGACTCCCTGGTCTACAATGAGCAGTTCTTC. This sequence joins TRBV18 and TRBJ2-1; D perhaps matches TRBD2 (5 bases). This CDR3 spans 16 amino acids. Between the trimmed V and J ends, which lost 3 bases and 3 bases, there was a span of 15 bases. CDR1 is KGHSH and CDR2 is LQKENI in the germline V gene.